Following are 29 T cell receptor beta chains from one sample sequenced in a study of PD-L1 blockade in urothelial cancer. Libraries were prepared by immunoSEQ multiplex PCR; TCRdb keeps only in-frame clonotypes and omits some of them. The sample comprises fewer than 85,000 clones, 84% of which are singletons, and 8.5% to 10% rests with the top ten. The time point is: pretreatment peripheral blood. This specimen consisted of PBMCs, obtained around atezolizumab (anti-PD-L1) treatment. All receptors derive from a woman between 65 and 79 years old with urothelial cancer.

The chain links TRBV6-1 to TRBJ2-3; 9 nucleotides line up with TRBD1. The CDR3 extends over 16 amino acids. Trimming removed 4 bases from V and 2 bases from J; junction bases left unmatched: 7. CDR1 and CDR2 from the germline V gene are MNHNS and SASEGT. CDR3 loop: CASSASGTGITDTQYF. CDR3 DNA: TGTGCCAGCAGTGCCTCCGGGACAGGGATCACAGATACGCAGTATTTT.

This chain links TRBV4-1 with TRBJ1-5, with a possible D match to TRBD1 (5 bases). From germline, CDR1 is MGHRA and CDR2 YSYEKL. Between the trimmed V and J ends, which lost 0 bases and 4 bases, there was a span of 10 bases. CDR3 length equals 15 residues. CDR3 in DNA: TGCGCCAGCAGCCAAGATTCCAGGGTAAATCAGCCCCAGCATTTT. It codes for CASSQDSRVNQPQHF.

The chain carries TRBV6-1 and TRBJ1-5, with 9 bases identical to TRBD1. This CDR3 is built from 14 residues. The V segment lost 6 bases and the J segment 6 bases; nucleotides outside the gene matches: 6. Germline V gene data show CDR1 as MNHNS and CDR2 as SASEGT. CDR3 sequence reads: CASSNDRGFQPQHF. In DNA form, the CDR3 reads TGTGCCAGCAGCAACGACAGGGGGTTTCAGCCCCAGCATTTT.

This clone occurred a few times. The V gene is TRBV27, the J gene TRBJ1-4, with TRBD1 as a possible D gene (6 bases). The CDR3 contains 14 residues. V shed 2 bases and J shed 7 bases, with 11 bases lying between them. CDR1 MNHEY and CDR2 SMNVEV come from the germline V gene (reference sequence). In nucleotides, the CDR3 is TGTGCCAGCAGTTTAAGAGGGGGGGCTGAAAAACTGTTTTTT. This sequence encodes CASSLRGGAEKLFF.

This clone has a single count. This chain uses TRBV7-8 with TRBJ2-7; D is possibly TRBD2 (6 bases). The ends were cut back, 2 bases at V and 0 bases at J, with 14 bases in the middle. The CDR3 extends over 16 amino acids. The germline CDR1 and CDR2 sequences are SGHVS and FQNEAQ. The CDR3 reads CASSLKDYGSSYEQYF. The CDR3 DNA sequence: TGTGCCAGCAGCTTAAAAGACTACGGGAGCTCCTACGAGCAGTACTTC.

The chain uses TRBV5-1 and TRBJ1-5, with D maybe TRBD1 (5 bases). Germline lookup yields CDR1 SGHRS and CDR2 YFSETQ. Trimming took 2 bases from V and 0 from J, leaving 12 bases between them. The length of the CDR3 is 16 residues. CDR3 residues: CASSFDRNYSNQPQHF. The DNA for the CDR3 is TGCGCCAGCAGCTTCGACAGAAATTATAGCAATCAGCCCCAGCATTTT.

The chain carries TRBV10-1 and TRBJ2-1, with D maybe TRBD1 (6 bases). Trimming took 5 bases from V and 9 from J, leaving 14 bases between them. The CDR3 loop spans 13 amino acids. Per the germline V gene, CDR1 is WNHNN and CDR2 is SYGVQD (reference sequence). The CDR3 protein is CASSRGGKGEQFF. CDR3 coding DNA: TGCGCCAGCAGTCGAGGGGGAAAGGGTGAGCAGTTCTTC.

This clone was observed many times. This chain connects TRBV7-9 to TRBJ2-3, with 10 bases aligning to TRBD2. CDR3 size: 16 residues. V was clipped by 2 bases and J by 1 base; unmatched bases: 3. The germline V gene has CDR1 SEHNR and CDR2 FQNEAQ (reference sequence). The CDR3 nucleotides are TGTGCCAGCAGCTTAACAGCGGGGGGGGGCACAGATACGCAGTATTTT. Translated: CASSLTAGGGTDTQYF.

This chain links TRBV19 with TRBJ1-2; a weak D match, TRBD1 (6 bases). This CDR3 has 16 residues. The germline V gene encodes CDR1 LNHDA and CDR2 SQIVND (reference sequence). Trimming stripped 8 bases from V and 8 bases from J, with 27 bases between. The CDR3: CASRDSQPGRGLGYTF. The CDR3 DNA follows: TGTGCCAGTCGCGACTCTCAACCGGGCAGGGGTTTAGGCTACACCTTC.

V usage is TRBV27 and J usage is TRBJ2-1, with D possibly being TRBD2 (6 bases). Trimming removed 3 bases from V and 7 bases from J, with 16 bases in between. The germline V gene encodes CDR1 MNHEY and CDR2 SMNVEV (reference sequence). This CDR3 has 15 residues. CDR3 region: CASSFISGGKNEQFF. CDR3 in DNA: TGTGCCAGCAGTTTTATTAGCGGAGGAAAGAATGAGCAGTTCTTC.

This clone was counted between two and nine times. The chain uses TRBV28 and TRBJ2-1; 11 nucleotides align to TRBD2. V dropped 8 bases and J dropped 4; count of bases not matched to a gene: 10. CDR3 length: 16 amino acids. CDR1 and CDR2 from the germline V gene are MDHEN and SYDVKM. The CDR3 protein is CASPGPGLADYNEQFF. The CDR3 nucleotides are TGTGCCAGCCCGGGTCCGGGACTAGCGGATTACAATGAGCAGTTCTTC.

This chain links TRBV7-2 with TRBJ2-7; TRBD1 is a possible D gene (5 bases). This CDR3 is built from 15 residues. The V and J ends lost 1 base and 4 bases respectively, with 14 bases between them. Germline CDR1 and CDR2: SGHTA and FQGNSA. CDR3 residues: CASSLERQGTYEQYF. In DNA form, the CDR3 reads TGTGCCAGCAGCTTAGAGCGCCAGGGTACATACGAGCAGTACTTC.

The chain joins TRBV10-2 to TRBJ1-2, with D tentatively TRBD1 (6 bases). V was cut by 2 bases and J by 2 bases, with 12 bases left in between. The CDR3 runs 15 residues. From germline, CDR1 is WSHSY and CDR2 SAAADI. CDR3 sequence reads: CASSEDGGLNYGYTF. DNA of the CDR3: TGCGCCAGCAGTGAGGATGGGGGCTTAAACTATGGCTACACCTTC.

This clone was counted a single time. The chain has TRBV15 and TRBJ2-3; D not certain. Trimming pared 1 base from V and 2 bases from J, leaving 16 bases between. The CDR3 length is 17 residues. Germline CDR1 is LNHNV and CDR2 is YYDKDF (reference sequence). The CDR3 here is CATSRGQRRLLTDTQYF. The CDR3 coding sequence is TGTGCCACCAGCAGAGGTCAACGTCGACTTCTCACAGATACGCAGTATTTT.

Turning to this clone: The junction does not match germline at one end; this may be a read error. The chain combines TRBV7-2 with TRBJ2-1; 10 nucleotides align to TRBD2. The CDR3 totals 16 residues. Germline CDR1 reads SGHTA; CDR2 reads FQGNSA. The CDR3 sequence is CASTLNSGGTYNEQFF. The CDR3 DNA reads as TGTGCCAGCACCTTAAATAGCGGGGGGACCTACAATGAGCAGTTCTTC.

V usage is TRBV18 and J usage is TRBJ1-6, with a tentative D call TRBD1 (6 bases). This CDR3 contains 15 residues. Trimming removed 3 bases from V and 4 bases from J, with 10 bases in between. Germline-derived CDR1 and CDR2 are KGHSH and LQKENI. CDR3 in DNA: TGTGCCAGCTCACCGGGACATATTTATAATTCACCCCTCCACTTT. Encoded protein: CASSPGHIYNSPLHF.

This clone showed up just a few times. V and J are TRBV7-2 and TRBJ1-1; tentatively, D is TRBD1 (6 bases). The germline gives CDR1 SGHTA, CDR2 FQGNSA. The germline V and J ends were trimmed by 1 base and 6 bases, with 12 bases remaining between them. CDR3 length: 14 residues. CDR3 residues: CASSLGRTAAEAFF. CDR3 in DNA: TGTGCCAGCAGCTTAGGACGGACAGCGGCTGAAGCTTTCTTT.

The table lists this clone with a few counts. The gene calls are TRBV6-4 and TRBJ1-2; maybe TRBD1 (5 bases). This CDR3 has 17 residues. V lost 6 bases and J lost 2, with 22 bases in between. Per the germline V gene, CDR1 is MRHNA and CDR2 is SNTAGT. The CDR3 protein is CASRERKEMTVNYGYTF. The CDR3 DNA is TGTGCCAGCAGGGAACGAAAGGAAATGACAGTAAACTATGGCTACACCTTC.

CDR3 sequence reads: CASSQGGSSYNEQFF. The CDR3 DNA sequence: TGCGCCAGCAGTCAGGGGGGAAGCTCCTACAATGAGCAGTTCTTC. This sequence joins TRBV10-1 and TRBJ2-1; TRBD1 might be the D (7 bases). CDR3 length: 15 residues. CDR1 WNHNN and CDR2 SYGVQD come from the germline V gene (reference sequence). V was shortened by 5 bases and J by 0 bases, with 11 bases between the two germline ends.

This clone appeared once. J is TRBJ2-1 and V is TRBV30; 12 bases are a match to TRBD2. Per germline, CDR1 GTSNPN and CDR2 SVGIG (reference sequence). Germline trimming cut 1 base from V and 4 bases from J; bases unmatched to any gene: 2. The CDR3 has 15 residues. DNA for the CDR3: TGTGCCTGGAGTGCTAGCGGGAGGGTTTACAATGAGCAGTTCTTC. This sequence encodes CAWSASGRVYNEQFF.

The genes are TRBV5-1 and TRBJ2-3; the match to TRBD2 covers 11 bases. The CDR3 has 16 amino acids. Losses at the gene ends were 0 bases for V and 5 bases for J; bases not matched to a gene: 5. Per germline, CDR1 SGHRS and CDR2 YFSETQ. The CDR3: CASSLESLAGVDTQYF. CDR3 nucleotide sequence: TGCGCCAGCAGCTTGGAATCACTAGCGGGAGTAGATACGCAGTATTTT. Together with reference TRBV5-1 and TRBJ2-3, the CDR3 gives the full variable domain: KAGVTQTPRYLIKTRGQQVTLSCSPISGHRSVSWYQQTPGQGLQFLFEYFSETQRNKGNFPGRFSGRQFSNSRSEMNVSTLELGDSALYLCASSLESLAGVDTQYFGPGTRLTVL.

This chain links TRBV15 with TRBJ1-2; 9 bases are a match to TRBD1. The ends lost 1 base at V and 3 bases at J; junction bases unmatched: 6. The CDR3 extends over 16 amino acids. Germline V CDR1 and CDR2: LNHNV, YYDKDF (reference sequence). The CDR3 sequence is CATSRGGQGSDYGYTF. CDR3 in DNA: TGTGCCACCAGCAGAGGTGGACAGGGGAGCGACTATGGCTACACCTTC.

V is TRBV5-6 and J is TRBJ1-6; 7 bases fit TRBD1. There are 15 residues in the CDR3. Germline V gene lookup returns CDR1 SGHDT and CDR2 YYEEEE. V shed 0 bases and J 5 bases; nucleotides not matched to a gene: 2. CDR3 sequence (DNA): TGTGCCAGCAGCTTGGGGACAGGCAATAATTCACCCCTCCACTTT. It is translated as CASSLGTGNNSPLHF.

The chain is built from TRBV7-3 and TRBJ2-5; no reliable D call. Germline assignment: CDR1 SGHTA and CDR2 FQGTGA. V lost 1 base and J lost 5, with 14 bases in between. The CDR3 is 15 residues long. CDR3 in amino acids: CASSLSSRAQETQYF. For the CDR3, the DNA is TGTGCCAGCAGCTTAAGTTCTAGAGCCCAGGAGACCCAGTACTTC.

This clone has just one count. This chain links TRBV27 with TRBJ1-2; 8 nucleotides line up with TRBD1. Unmatched junction bases numbered 11, after V lost 5 bases and J lost 0 bases. Germline V gives CDR1 MNHEY, CDR2 SMNVEV (reference sequence). This CDR3 has 17 residues. The CDR3 here is CASSLTDYRGANYGYTF. CDR3 in DNA: TGTGCCAGCAGTCTTACCGACTACAGGGGGGCTAACTATGGCTACACCTTC.

The gene calls are TRBV4-1 and TRBJ2-1, with 9 bases aligning to TRBD2. Germline-derived CDR1 and CDR2 are MGHRA and YSYEKL. The trim removed 1 base at V and 0 bases at J, leaving 1 base unmatched. The CDR3 has 16 residues. CDR3 DNA sequence: TGCGCCAGCAGCCAAGGTAGCGGGAGCTCCTACAATGAGCAGTTCTTC. The encoded protein is CASSQGSGSSYNEQFF.

The genes are TRBV5-4 and TRBJ1-1; D call uncertain. V was pared by 5 bases and J by 0 bases, with 11 bases between. There are 14 residues in the CDR3. Germline CDR1 SGHNT, CDR2 YYREEE (reference sequence). The CDR3 DNA reads as TGTGCCAGCAGGACCAGGTCCATGAACACTGAAGCTTTCTTT. Translating gives CASRTRSMNTEAFF. Looking up the rest from reference TRBV5-4 and TRBJ1-1 gives the full variable domain: ETGVTQSPTHLIKTRGQQVTLRCSSQSGHNTVSWYQQALGQGPQFIFQYYREEENGRGNFPPRFSGLQFPNYSSELNVNALELDDSALYLCASRTRSMNTEAFFGQGTRLTVV.

The rearrangement joins TRBV5-1 to TRBJ2-3, with TRBD1 matching over 9 bases. Germline assignment: CDR1 SGHRS and CDR2 YFSETQ. Trimming took 5 bases from V and 4 from J; bases not matched to a gene: 11. This CDR3 is 16 amino acids long. The CDR3 DNA reads TGCGCCAGCAGTCTTAACCCGGGACAGGGCCCAGATACGCAGTATTTT. Translation gives CASSLNPGQGPDTQYF.

The J gene is TRBJ1-1, the V gene TRBV9, with 8 bases aligning to TRBD1. Germline V CDR1 and CDR2: SGDLS, YYNGEE. Unmatched junction bases numbered 6, after V lost 3 bases and J lost 5 bases. CDR3 size: 14 residues. The DNA of the CDR3 is TGTGCCAGCAGCGCCTCAACAGGGGGGACTGAAGCTTTCTTT. Protein product: CASSASTGGTEAFF.